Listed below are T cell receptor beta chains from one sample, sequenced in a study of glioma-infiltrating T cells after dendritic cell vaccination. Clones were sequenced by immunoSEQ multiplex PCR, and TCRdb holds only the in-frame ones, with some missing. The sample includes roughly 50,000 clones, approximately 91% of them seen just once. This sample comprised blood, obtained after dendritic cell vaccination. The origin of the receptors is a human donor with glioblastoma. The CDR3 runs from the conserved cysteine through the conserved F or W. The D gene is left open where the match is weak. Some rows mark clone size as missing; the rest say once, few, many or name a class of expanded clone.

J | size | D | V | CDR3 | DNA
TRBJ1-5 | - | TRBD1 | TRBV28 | CASSPPGGTRNQPQHF | TGTGCCAGCAGCCCTCCAGGGGGAACGCGCAATCAGCCCCAGCATTTT
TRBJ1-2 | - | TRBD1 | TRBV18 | CASSPPGQGARGYTF | TGTGCCAGCTCACCACCCGGCCAGGGGGCGCGGGGCTACACCTTC
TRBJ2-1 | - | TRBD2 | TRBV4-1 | CASSQAGLAGPNEQLF | TGCGCCAGCAGCCAAGCGGGACTAGCGGGACCCAATGAGCAGCTCTTC
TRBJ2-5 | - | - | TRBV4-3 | CASSPQEDQETQYF | TGCGCCAGCAGCCCCCAGGAAGACCAAGAGACCCAGTACTTC
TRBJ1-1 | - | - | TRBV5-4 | CASSQRLSTEAFF | TGTGCCAGCAGCCAACGACTGAGTACTGAAGCTTTCTTT
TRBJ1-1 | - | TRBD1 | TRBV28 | CASRRTGPTEAFF | TGTGCCAGCAGACGGACAGGGCCCACTGAAGCTTTCTTT
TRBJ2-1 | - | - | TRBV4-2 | CASSQGLPYNEQFF | TGTGCCAGCAGCCAGGGCCTACCGTACAATGAGCAGTTCTTC
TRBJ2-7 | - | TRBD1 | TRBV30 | CAWSVRRGTGSYEQYF | TGTGCCTGGAGTGTAAGAAGAGGGACAGGGTCCTACGAGCAGTACTTC
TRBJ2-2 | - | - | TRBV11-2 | CASRPGGAGVSGELFF | TGTGCCAGCAGACCTGGGGGGGCGGGAGTTTCGGGGGAGCTGTTTTTT
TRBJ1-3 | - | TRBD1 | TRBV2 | CASSYTTGRSGNTIYF | TGTGCCAGCAGTTATACGACAGGGCGCTCTGGAAACACCATATATTTT
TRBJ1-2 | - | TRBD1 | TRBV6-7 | CASSSISGTGGEYGYTF | TGTGCCAGCAGTTCCATATCCGGGACAGGGGGCGAATATGGCTACACCTTC
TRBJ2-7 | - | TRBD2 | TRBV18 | CASSRGGNYEQYF | TGTGCCAGCTCCCGGGGGGGAAACTACGAGCAGTACTTC
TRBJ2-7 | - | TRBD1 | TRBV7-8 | CASSLDRGDEQYF | TGTGCCAGCAGCTTAGACAGGGGGGACGAGCAGTACTTC
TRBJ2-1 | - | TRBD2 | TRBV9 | CASSATTGTSGSWGRENEQFF | TGTGCCAGCAGCGCGACGACAGGGACTAGCGGGAGTTGGGGTCGGGAGAATGAGCAGTTCTTC
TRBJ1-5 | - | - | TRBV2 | CASSVQGRGNQPQHF | TGTGCCAGCAGTGTTCAGGGGCGAGGCAATCAGCCCCAGCATTTT
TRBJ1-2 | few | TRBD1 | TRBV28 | CASATGTGGYTF | TGTGCCAGTGCGACAGGGACGGGGGGCTACACCTTC
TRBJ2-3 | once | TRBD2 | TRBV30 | CAWSLSGSSDTQYF | TGTGCCTGGAGCCTAAGCGGGAGCTCAGATACGCAGTATTTT
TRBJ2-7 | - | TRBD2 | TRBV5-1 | CASSFLAGSSYEQYF | TGCGCCAGCAGCTTTCTAGCGGGGTCCTCCTACGAGCAGTACTTC
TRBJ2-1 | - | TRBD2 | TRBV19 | CASSRTFLAGGYNEQFF | TGTGCCAGTAGTCGTACCTTCTTGGCGGGAGGGTACAATGAGCAGTTCTTC
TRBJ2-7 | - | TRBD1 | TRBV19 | CASSPGTGINEQYF | TGTGCCAGTAGTCCTGGGACAGGGATCAACGAGCAGTACTTC
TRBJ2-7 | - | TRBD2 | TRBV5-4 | CASSPLGTRAHEQYF | TGTGCCAGCAGCCCGCTGGGGACTAGGGCCCACGAGCAGTACTTC
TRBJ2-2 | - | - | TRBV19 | CASSIGGTGELFF | TGTGCCAGTAGTATCGGTGGCACCGGGGAGCTGTTTTTT
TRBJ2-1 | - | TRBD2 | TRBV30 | CAWRVAGPKGGEQFF | TGTGCCTGGAGGGTAGCGGGGCCCAAAGGGGGTGAGCAGTTCTTC
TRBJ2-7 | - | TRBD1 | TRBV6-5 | CASRGTDRAYEQYF | TGTGCCAGCAGAGGCACTGACAGGGCCTACGAGCAGTACTTC
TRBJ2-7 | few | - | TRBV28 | CASSFAGTYEQYF | TGTGCCAGCAGTTTCGCGGGAACCTACGAGCAGTACTTC
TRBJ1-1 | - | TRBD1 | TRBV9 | CASSVSPQGAKTEAFF | TGTGCCAGCAGCGTATCGCCACAGGGGGCAAAGACTGAAGCTTTCTTT
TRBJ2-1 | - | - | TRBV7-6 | CASSLVGSAGAGDEQFF | TGTGCCAGCAGCTTAGTAGGTTCGGCAGGGGCTGGGGATGAGCAGTTCTTC
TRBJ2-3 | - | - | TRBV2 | CASGTRDRGTDTQYF | TGTGCCAGCGGAACGCGGGATAGGGGCACAGATACGCAGTATTTT
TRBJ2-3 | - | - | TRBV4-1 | CASSQPLSGNQIHTQYF | TGCGCCAGCAGCCAACCCCTTTCCGGGAACCAAATACATACGCAGTATTTT
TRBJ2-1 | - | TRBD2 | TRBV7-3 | CASSLIGTSSSYNEQFF | TGTGCCAGCAGCTTAATAGGGACTAGTTCATCCTACAATGAGCAGTTCTTC
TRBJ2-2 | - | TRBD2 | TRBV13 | CASSPWSSGKTGELFF | TGTGCCAGCAGCCCCTGGTCTAGCGGGAAAACCGGGGAGCTGTTTTTT
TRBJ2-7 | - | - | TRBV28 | CASRPEGSPTYEQYF | TGTGCCAGCAGACCCGAGGGCAGCCCAACCTACGAGCAGTACTTC
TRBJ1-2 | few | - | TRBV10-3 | CAISGSSYGYTF | TGTGCCATCAGTGGGAGTAGCTATGGCTACACCTTC